The 31 T cell receptor beta chains below all came from one sample that was sequenced in a study of CD8 T cells in Susac syndrome. RNA totalling roughly 0.45 to 1 ug underwent reverse transcription with random hexamers. One entry per CDR3 protein, called by TCRdb with MiXCR from the immunoSEQ multiplex PCR reads. The sample lists fewer than 350,000 distinct CDR3 sequences, approximately 89% occurring once. The material sequenced was CD8+ T cells from PBMCs. The receptors here all came from a human donor with multiple sclerosis.

This clonotype was detected only once. The rearrangement uses TRBV30 and TRBJ2-4; 7 nucleotides align to TRBD1. The CDR3 has 14 amino acids. Germline CDR1 and CDR2: GTSNPN and SVGIG (reference sequence). The V and J ends lost 3 bases and 4 bases, in that order; junction bases with no gene match: 6. The DNA of the CDR3 is TGTGCCTGGAGCGACGGGACAGATAAAAACATTCAGTACTTC. Its protein is CAWSDGTDKNIQYF.

The chain recombines TRBV30 with TRBJ2-1; D might be TRBD1 (6 bases). The ends were cut back, 4 bases at V and 3 bases at J, with 13 bases in the middle. The length of the CDR3 is 14 residues. The germline V gene encodes CDR1 GTSNPN and CDR2 SVGIG (reference sequence). The CDR3: CAWTGTSFYNEQFF. The CDR3 DNA reads as TGTGCCTGGACCGGGACATCCTTCTACAATGAGCAGTTCTTC.

The gene calls are TRBV20-1 and TRBJ2-7; tentative D call: TRBD2 (6 bases). CDR1 is DFQATT, CDR2 SNEGSKA, per germline (reference sequence). This CDR3 region has 13 residues. Trimming took off 2 bases at V and 5 bases at J, with 13 bases between the two ends. CDR3: CSARWDLFDEQYF. CDR3 coding DNA: TGCAGTGCTAGATGGGACTTATTCGACGAGCAGTACTTC.

This clonotype was seen once. The chain employs TRBV7-9 and TRBJ2-1, with unresolved D. V lost 1 base, J lost 12 bases, and 19 bases lay in between. Germline V gene lookup returns CDR1 SEHNR and CDR2 FQNEAQ (reference sequence). The CDR3 consists of 15 residues. CDR3 nucleotides: TGTGCCAGCAGCTTAGTAGGTCCCGAACTTCCTTTGCAGTTCTTC. This gives the protein CASSLVGPELPLQFF.

V is TRBV12-3 or TRBV12-4 and J is TRBJ2-3; 7 nucleotides agree with TRBD1. CDR3 length equals 16 residues. With V trimmed by 7 bases and J by 0 bases, 10 bases remained unmatched. The CDR3 loop is CASTPEEGASTDTQYF. The CDR3 coding sequence is TGTGCCAGCACCCCCGAAGAGGGGGCGAGCACAGATACGCAGTATTTT.

The genes are TRBV20-1 and TRBJ2-1; D possibly corresponds to TRBD2 (5 bases). The CDR3 sequence is 17 residues long. V lost 6 bases, J lost 1 base, and 22 bases lay in between. Germline assignment: CDR1 DFQATT and CDR2 SNEGSKA (reference sequence). The CDR3 DNA sequence: TGCAGTGCGAGCCCTTTAACCTTGGACTCGTCCTACAATGAGCAGTTCTTC. Protein sequence: CSASPLTLDSSYNEQFF.

This chain uses TRBV7-3 with TRBJ2-1; possible D gene TRBD2, 6 bases. The CDR3 runs 15 residues. Trimming stripped 1 base from V and 4 bases from J, with 11 bases between. Germline V CDR1 and CDR2: SGHTA, FQGTGA. The DNA of the CDR3 is TGTGCCAGCAGCTTAATAGGCGGGGAATACAATGAGCAGTTCTTC. As protein: CASSLIGGEYNEQFF.

The CDR3 protein is CASQTSGSGEQFF. The CDR3 nucleotides read TGTGCCAGCCAGACTAGCGGGAGCGGCGAGCAGTTCTTC. This chain joins TRBV2 and TRBJ2-1, with 12 bases lining up with TRBD2. The CDR3 sequence is 13 residues long. V shed 8 bases and J 10 bases; nucleotides not matched to a gene: 6. The V gene's germline CDR1 is SNHLY and CDR2 FYNNEI. Full variable domain (rest looked up from reference TRBV2 and TRBJ2-1): EPEVTQTPSHQVTQMGQEVILRCVPISNHLYFYWYRQILGQKVEFLVSFYNNEISEKSEIFDDQFSVERPDGSNFTLKIRSTKLEDSAMYFCASQTSGSGEQFFGPGTRLTVL.

V usage is TRBV27 and J usage is TRBJ2-1; 11 bases align to TRBD2. After removal of 5 bases from V and 9 bases from J, the junction contained 6 bases not matched to a gene. Germline V gene sequence: CDR1 MNHEY, CDR2 SMNVEV (reference sequence). This CDR3 is 14 amino acids long. CDR3 sequence (DNA): TGTGCCAGCAGTATATTAGCGGGAGGGGTTGAGCAGTTCTTC. Amino acid sequence: CASSILAGGVEQFF.

The rearrangement uses TRBV27 and TRBJ1-2, with D possibly matching TRBD1 (6 bases). V lost 4 bases, J lost 6 bases, and 15 bases lay in between. CDR3 length: 14 residues. The V gene's germline CDR1 is MNHEY and CDR2 SMNVEV (reference sequence). In DNA, the CDR3 is TGTGCCAGCAGTTCTACAAATTGGGGGCATGGCTACACCTTC. Its protein product is CASSSTNWGHGYTF.

The chain joins TRBV20-1 to TRBJ1-2; perhaps TRBD1 as D (6 bases). This CDR3 comprises 15 residues. Germline V gene sequence: CDR1 DFQATT, CDR2 SNEGSKA (reference sequence). V lost 0 bases, J lost 2 bases, and 13 bases lay in between. The CDR3 bases are TGCAGTGCTAGAGATTATGGACAGCCGAACTATGGCTACACCTTC. Protein sequence: CSARDYGQPNYGYTF.

The chain couples TRBV12-3 or TRBV12-4 to TRBJ2-7, with TRBD1 matching 7 bases. CDR3 length: 15 amino acids. After removal of 5 bases from V and 1 base from J, the junction contained 8 bases not matched to a gene. The DNA of the CDR3 is TGTGCCAGCAGTAACACGGGACAGAGATCCTACGAGCAGTACTTC. Protein product: CASSNTGQRSYEQYF.

This chain uses TRBV28 with TRBJ2-1; D may correspond to TRBD1 or TRBD2 (5 bases each). Deletions cut 8 bases from V and 6 bases from J, with 8 bases between. The CDR3 consists of 11 residues. The V gene's germline CDR1 is MDHEN and CDR2 SYDVKM. CDR3 sequence (DNA): TGTGCCAGCCCGGGGCCCAATGAGCAGTTCTTC. Translation gives CASPGPNEQFF. The complete variable domain, with remaining parts taken from reference TRBV28 and TRBJ2-1, reads DVKVTQSSRYLVKRTGEKVFLECVQDMDHENMFWYRQDPGLGLRLIYFSYDVKMKEKGDIPEGYSVSREKKERFSLILESASTNQTSMYLCASPGPNEQFFGPGTRLTVL.

The V call is TRBV6-5, the J call TRBJ2-2; weak D call: TRBD1 (6 bases). In germline, CDR1 is MNHEY, CDR2 SVGAGI. With 2 bases removed from V and 7 bases from J, the gap between germline ends came to 11 bases. The CDR3 sequence is 14 residues long. The CDR3 DNA is TGTGCCAGCAGTTACGCGTGGGGGCTCGGGGAGCTGTTTTTT. Its protein product is CASSYAWGLGELFF.

The chain couples TRBV3-1 to TRBJ2-1; D unclear. Per the germline V gene, CDR1 is LGHDT and CDR2 is YNNKEL (reference sequence). The V gene lost 1 base and the J gene lost 15 bases, with 13 bases spanning the gap. The length of the CDR3 is 12 residues. The CDR3, as DNA: TGTGCCAGCAGCCAAGGCCCCGCCATCCCGTTCTTC. It specifies CASSQGPAIPFF.

This chain uses TRBV19 with TRBJ2-3; D call uncertain. From germline, CDR1 is LNHDA and CDR2 SQIVND (reference sequence). V shed 8 bases and J shed 2 bases, with 14 bases lying between them. This CDR3 has 14 residues. The CDR3 loop reads CASGPFGVTDTQYF. In nucleotides, the CDR3 is TGTGCCAGTGGCCCCTTCGGAGTCACAGATACGCAGTATTTT. Drawing the rest from reference TRBV19 and TRBJ2-3, the complete variable domain is DGGITQSPKYLFRKEGQNVTLSCEQNLNHDAMYWYRQDPGQGLRLIYYSQIVNDFQKGDIAEGYSVSREKKESFPLTVTSAQKNPTAFYLCASGPFGVTDTQYFGPGTRLTVL.

This rearrangement joins TRBV29-1 to TRBJ2-7, with D possibly TRBD2 on 6 matching bases. Germline loops: CDR1 SQVTM, CDR2 ANQGSEA. The ends were cut back, 5 bases at V and 9 bases at J, with 14 bases in the middle. This CDR3 comprises 11 residues. DNA of the CDR3: TGCAGCGTTTTGTCCCCCGGGGGGCAGTACTTC. It encodes CSVLSPGGQYF.

V gene TRBV14 combines with J gene TRBJ1-6; D may be TRBD1 (6 bases). Trimming removed 1 base at V and 10 bases at J, with 14 bases between. Germline V gene data show CDR1 as SGHDN and CDR2 as FVKESK. CDR3 length equals 15 residues. In DNA form, the CDR3 reads TGTGCCAGCAGCCAAGGGGGGCAGGGTTGGTCACCCCTCCACTTT. Protein sequence: CASSQGGQGWSPLHF.

This chain links TRBV20-1 with TRBJ2-5; 8 nucleotides align to TRBD2. The CDR3 consists of 17 residues. Germline-derived CDR1 and CDR2 are DFQATT and SNEGSKA (reference sequence). J was trimmed by 5 bases and V by 0 bases; bases with no gene match: 14. As DNA, the CDR3 is TGCAGTGCTAGAGACCGAAAGACTAGCGTCGTTTGGGAGACCCAGTACTTC. Its protein is CSARDRKTSVVWETQYF.

The V call is TRBV4-2, the J call TRBJ2-1, with D possibly being TRBD2 (5 bases). Trimming removed 4 bases at V and 7 bases at J, with 23 bases between. The CDR3 covers 17 residues. Germline V CDR1 and CDR2: LGHNA, YNFKEQ. CDR3 protein: CASSLFDGPEGKNEQFF. CDR3 DNA: TGTGCCAGCAGCCTCTTCGACGGCCCAGAGGGTAAGAATGAGCAGTTCTTC.

The V gene is TRBV9, the J gene TRBJ2-7; D ambiguous. The CDR3 is made up of 14 amino acids. The V end lost 0 bases, the J end lost 6 bases, and 13 bases lay between the germline ends. The germline CDR1 and CDR2 sequences are SGDLS and YYNGEE. CDR3: CASSVGLWAGEQYF. The DNA of the CDR3 is TGTGCCAGCAGCGTAGGATTGTGGGCCGGCGAGCAGTACTTC.

V gene TRBV3-1 combines with J gene TRBJ2-1, with D possibly matching TRBD1 (6 bases). Germline V gives CDR1 LGHDT, CDR2 YNNKEL (reference sequence). Trimming removed 1 base at V and 1 base at J, with 11 bases between. This CDR3 spans 16 amino acids. The CDR3 loop reads CASSQGPGVSYNEQFF. The CDR3 coding sequence is TGTGCCAGCAGCCAAGGTCCAGGGGTATCCTACAATGAGCAGTTCTTC.

This clonotype was seen only once. V usage is TRBV27 and J usage is TRBJ2-7, with 12 nucleotides matching TRBD2. Germline assignment: CDR1 MNHEY and CDR2 SMNVEV (reference sequence). Germline trimming cut 5 bases from V and 3 bases from J; bases unmatched to any gene: 5. The CDR3 loop spans 15 amino acids. Here the CDR3 DNA reads TGTGCCAGCAGTGATACTAGCGGGAGGTTCTACGAGCAGTACTTC. Protein product: CASSDTSGRFYEQYF.

This sequence joins TRBV11-2 and TRBJ2-1, with 13 bases matching TRBD2. The CDR3 sequence is 14 residues long. Germline CDR1 SGHAT, CDR2 FQNNGV. Trimming removed 9 bases from V and 4 bases from J; junction bases left unmatched: 3. CDR3 nucleotide sequence: TGTGCCAGTAGGACTAGCGGGGGTTACAATGAGCAGTTCTTC. It encodes CASRTSGGYNEQFF.

The count of this clonotype is one. The chain recombines TRBV2 with TRBJ2-1; D gene ambiguous. The V and J ends lost 5 bases and 8 bases respectively, with 10 bases between them. The CDR3 is 12 amino acids. Germline-derived CDR1 and CDR2 are SNHLY and FYNNEI. Here the CDR3 DNA reads TGTGCCAGCAGTCTTACTCGGCATGAGCAGTTCTTC. Protein sequence: CASSLTRHEQFF.

The chain recombines TRBV30 with TRBJ1-2, with TRBD1 as a possible D gene (6 bases). The CDR3 runs 11 residues. Trimming removed 4 bases from V and 8 bases from J, with 11 bases in between. Germline-derived CDR1 and CDR2 are GTSNPN and SVGIG (reference sequence). CDR3 residues: CAWTGDGGYTF. The CDR3 DNA follows: TGTGCCTGGACAGGGGACGGAGGCTACACCTTC.

The chain has TRBV28 and TRBJ1-2; 8 bases are shared with TRBD1. Germline CDR1 and CDR2: MDHEN and SYDVKM. The CDR3 loop spans 16 amino acids. Trimming took 3 bases from V and 1 from J; bases not matched to a gene: 7. The CDR3, as DNA: TGTGCCAGCAGTTTGGGACAGGCGGAGAGTAACTATGGCTACACCTTC. Its protein is CASSLGQAESNYGYTF.

The chain couples TRBV4-3 to TRBJ2-7, with 8 bases identical to TRBD1. The CDR3 loop spans 16 amino acids. J was trimmed by 3 bases and V by 1 base; bases with no gene match: 8. The germline V gene encodes CDR1 LGHNA and CDR2 YSLEER. CDR3 residues: CASSQGTGTGGYEQYF. The DNA for the CDR3 is TGCGCCAGCAGCCAAGGAACCGGGACAGGTGGCTACGAGCAGTACTTC.

The chain has TRBV2 and TRBJ2-7, with TRBD1 matching over 7 bases. This CDR3 is built from 17 residues. Germline V gives CDR1 SNHLY, CDR2 FYNNEI. Unmatched junction bases numbered 16, after V lost 6 bases and J lost 2 bases. The DNA for the CDR3 is TGTGCCAGCAGCGTCTCTTTGGGACAGACCAGGCCCTACGAGCAGTACTTC. Protein product: CASSVSLGQTRPYEQYF.

The V and J genes are TRBV19 and TRBJ1-1; a possible D gene is TRBD1 (5 bases). From germline, CDR1 is LNHDA and CDR2 SQIVND (reference sequence). V lost 7 bases and J lost 0, with 15 bases in between. The CDR3 contains 15 residues. The CDR3 here is CASTEGLGLNTEAFF. The CDR3 region has the DNA TGTGCCAGTACCGAGGGACTGGGTCTGAACACTGAAGCTTTCTTT.

The chain combines TRBV20-1 with TRBJ2-7; 7 bases agree with TRBD1. Trimming removed 7 bases from V and 6 bases from J; junction bases left unmatched: 12. The V gene's germline CDR1 is DFQATT and CDR2 SNEGSKA (reference sequence). This CDR3 spans 13 amino acids. For the CDR3, the DNA is TGCAGTGGGGGGCCAGACAGGGCGGTCGAGCAGTACTTC. Translated, it gives CSGGPDRAVEQYF.